The rows below give T cell receptor beta chains drawn from one sample of a study of Ad26.COV2.S vaccination and SARS-CoV-2 variants. Using immunoSEQ multiplex PCR, the repertoire was profiled, and TCRdb retains in-frame clones only, with some absent. The sample has around 450,000 clones, around 89% seen once; the top ten hold 1.7%. The starting material was peripheral blood, obtained in a trial of Ad26.COV2.S vaccine versus placebo. The receptor source for this set is a person aged 18-65 years who received the Ad26.COV2.S COVID-19 vaccine or a placebo. CDR3s include the opening cysteine and the closing phenylalanine or tryptophan. D genes are given only for firm matches. Clone size is given for some rows only: seen once, a few or many times, or a class if the clone is expanded.

J gene: TRBJ2-1; V gene: TRBV19; clone size: once; D gene: .; CDR3 DNA: TGTGCCAGTAGTATAGCTTCCCCCTACAATGAGCAGTTCTTC; CDR3 protein: CASSIASPYNEQFF
J gene: TRBJ2-7; V gene: TRBV6-5; clone size: .; D gene: TRBD2; CDR3 DNA: TGTGCCAGCAGCCGTCCGGGACTAGTAGATGAGCAGTACTTC; CDR3 protein: CASSRPGLVDEQYF
J gene: TRBJ2-1; V gene: TRBV30; clone size: once; D gene: .; CDR3 DNA: TGTGCCTGGAGTCGGAGCTCCTACAATGAGCAGTTCTTC; CDR3 protein: CAWSRSSYNEQFF
J gene: TRBJ2-7; V gene: TRBV6-4; clone size: .; D gene: TRBD2; CDR3 DNA: TGTGCCAGCAGTGTGGGGACTAGGGATACCGAGCAGTACTTC; CDR3 protein: CASSVGTRDTEQYF
J gene: TRBJ2-3; V gene: TRBV5-4; clone size: .; D gene: TRBD2; CDR3 DNA: TGTGCCAGCAGCGAAAAACTAGCGGGGGGCGGAGATACGCAGTATTTT; CDR3 protein: CASSEKLAGGGDTQYF
J gene: TRBJ2-5; V gene: TRBV11-2; clone size: .; D gene: TRBD1; CDR3 DNA: TGTGCCAGCAGCTTAGGTGGTTGGACAGGGTACGAGACCCAGTACTTC; CDR3 protein: CASSLGGWTGYETQYF
J gene: TRBJ2-3; V gene: TRBV7-2; clone size: once; D gene: .; CDR3 DNA: TGTGCCAGCAGGATAAAGGGGACAGATACGCAGTATTTT; CDR3 protein: CASRIKGTDTQYF
J gene: TRBJ2-2; V gene: TRBV4-2; clone size: .; D gene: .; CDR3 DNA: TGTGCCAGCAGCCAAGATTTAAAGGTTTACACCGGGGAGCTGTTTTTT; CDR3 protein: CASSQDLKVYTGELFF
J gene: TRBJ2-3; V gene: TRBV10-1; clone size: .; D gene: TRBD2; CDR3 DNA: TGCGCCAGCAGTGGTCCACTAGCGGGGGCGAAGGATACGCAGTATTTT; CDR3 protein: CASSGPLAGAKDTQYF
J gene: TRBJ2-5; V gene: TRBV7-2; clone size: .; D gene: .; CDR3 DNA: TGTGCCAGCAGCTTTGATAGGAGGACACAAGAGACCCAGTACTTC; CDR3 protein: CASSFDRRTQETQYF
J gene: TRBJ1-1; V gene: TRBV19; clone size: .; D gene: TRBD1; CDR3 DNA: TGTGCCAGTAGTATCGGGGCTGTAGGGGGCTTTACTGAAGCTTTCTTT; CDR3 protein: CASSIGAVGGFTEAFF
J gene: TRBJ2-7; V gene: TRBV7-3; clone size: .; D gene: TRBD1; CDR3 DNA: TGTGCCAGCAGCTTAGGGGTCGGGACAGGGTCCAGGGACGAGCAGTACTTC; CDR3 protein: CASSLGVGTGSRDEQYF
J gene: TRBJ1-3; V gene: TRBV4-2; clone size: .; D gene: .; CDR3 DNA: TGTGCCAGCAGCCATCTCACTGAAGGTGGAAACACCATATATTTT; CDR3 protein: CASSHLTEGGNTIYF
J gene: TRBJ1-1; V gene: TRBV28; clone size: .; D gene: .; CDR3 DNA: TGTGCCAGCAGGGGGCTCGAGGGGCGGAACACTGAAGCTTTCTTT; CDR3 protein: CASRGLEGRNTEAFF
J gene: TRBJ2-2; V gene: TRBV9; clone size: .; D gene: .; CDR3 DNA: TGTGCCAGCAGCTCCAGGGGGGATAACACCGGGGAGCTGTTTTTT; CDR3 protein: CASSSRGDNTGELFF
J gene: TRBJ1-1; V gene: TRBV9; clone size: .; D gene: TRBD1; CDR3 DNA: TGTGCCAGCAGCGTAACAGGGGGCCCTGAAGCTTTCTTT; CDR3 protein: CASSVTGGPEAFF
J gene: TRBJ1-5; V gene: TRBV4-1; clone size: .; D gene: .; CDR3 DNA: TGCGCCAGCAGCCAAGATCCCGAGCCCAATAGCAATCAGCCCCAGCATTTT; CDR3 protein: CASSQDPEPNSNQPQHF
J gene: TRBJ2-7; V gene: TRBV15; clone size: few; D gene: .; CDR3 DNA: TGTGCCACCAGCAGAGGAGGGTTCTACGAGCAGTACTTC; CDR3 protein: CATSRGGFYEQYF
J gene: TRBJ2-1; V gene: TRBV6-5; clone size: .; D gene: TRBD2; CDR3 DNA: TGTGCCAGCAGAAAAAGCGGGAGCTCCTACAATGAGCAGTTCTTC; CDR3 protein: CASRKSGSSYNEQFF
J gene: TRBJ1-5; V gene: TRBV6-5; clone size: .; D gene: TRBD1; CDR3 DNA: TGTGCCAGCAGTTTACAGGGGGATCAGCCCCAGCATTTT; CDR3 protein: CASSLQGDQPQHF
J gene: TRBJ1-5; V gene: TRBV6-5; clone size: .; D gene: TRBD1; CDR3 DNA: TGTGCCAGCAGTTCGAAGGGACAGACACCAATCCAGCCCCAGCATTTT; CDR3 protein: CASSSKGQTPIQPQHF
J gene: TRBJ1-6; V gene: TRBV18; clone size: .; D gene: TRBD1; CDR3 DNA: TGTGCCAGCTCACCACCGGGACAGGAAAATTCACCCCTCCACTTT; CDR3 protein: CASSPPGQENSPLHF
J gene: TRBJ2-1; V gene: TRBV4-1; clone size: .; D gene: TRBD1; CDR3 DNA: TGCGCCAGCAGCCAAGATTGGAACAGGGGGTACAATGAGCAGTTCTTC; CDR3 protein: CASSQDWNRGYNEQFF
J gene: TRBJ1-5; V gene: TRBV6-5; clone size: few; D gene: .; CDR3 DNA: TGTGCCAGCAGTTACCGAGTAGACGGCGGTCAGCCCCAGCATTTT; CDR3 protein: CASSYRVDGGQPQHF
J gene: TRBJ2-2; V gene: TRBV5-1; clone size: once; D gene: .; CDR3 DNA: TGCGCCAGCAGCTTGTCCACCGGGGAGCTGTTTTTT; CDR3 protein: CASSLSTGELFF
J gene: TRBJ2-5; V gene: TRBV5-1; clone size: .; D gene: .; CDR3 DNA: TGCGCCAGCAGCCTGGACGATAGGGCCCAGTACTTC; CDR3 protein: CASSLDDRAQYF